Each of the 10 T cell receptor beta chains below was sequenced from the same sample in a study of pediatric ulcerative colitis. One to two pinch biopsies were taken from the rectum during colonoscopy. Only in-frame clones appear in the TCRdb table, and some are missing; sequencing was by immunoSEQ multiplex PCR. The sample carries tens of thousands of clones, around 81% recorded once. The sample taken for sequencing was gut tissue. These receptor sequences come from a girl between 5 and 17 years old with moderate ulcerative colitis.

This chain uses TRBV7-2 with TRBJ1-1; D possibly corresponds to TRBD1 (5 bases). The V end lost 5 bases, the J end lost 6 bases, and 19 bases lay between the germline ends. Germline CDR1 SGHTA, CDR2 FQGNSA. CDR3 length equals 15 residues. The CDR3 loop is CASSPRVGGSAEAFF. The CDR3 DNA reads as TGTGCCAGCAGCCCAAGGGTTGGGGGTTCGGCTGAAGCTTTCTTT. The whole variable domain, remainder taken from reference TRBV7-2 and TRBJ1-1, is GAGVSQSPSNKVTEKGKDVELRCDPISGHTALYWYRQSLGQGLEFLIYFQGNSAPDKSGLPSDRFSAERTGGSVSTLTIQRTQQEDSAVYLCASSPRVGGSAEAFFGQGTRLTVV.

The genes are TRBV6-1 and TRBJ2-7, with TRBD1 matching over 8 bases. V trimming: 6 bases; J trimming: 1 base; junction bases outside the gene matches: 2. Per germline, CDR1 MNHNS and CDR2 SASEGT. The CDR3 contains 13 residues. The CDR3 bases are TGTGCCAGCAGAGGGACAGGATCCTACGAGCAGTACTTC. The encoded protein is CASRGTGSYEQYF.

In this sample, this clone turned up once. One end of the junction varies from germline; a read error may be responsible. This chain links TRBV11-1 with TRBJ2-5; the D is unclear. The germline V gene has CDR1 SGHAT and CDR2 FQDESV (reference sequence). This CDR3 contains 11 residues. The DNA for the CDR3 is TGTGCCAGCAGCCCCCCCGTACCCAGTAACTTC. This translates into CASSPPVPSNF. Looking up the rest from reference TRBV11-1 and TRBJ2-5 gives the full variable domain: EAEVAQSPRYKITEKSQAVAFWCDPISGHATLYWYRQILGQGPELLVQFQDESVVDDSQLPKDRFSAERLKGVDSTLKIQPAELGDSAMYLCASSPPVPSNFGPGTRLLVL.

The CDR3 sequence is CALTGPGNTIYF. CDR3 DNA sequence: TGTGCCCTGACAGGCCCTGGAAACACCATATATTTT. This chain joins TRBV30 and TRBJ1-3; D is possibly TRBD1 (6 bases). This CDR3 spans 12 amino acids. Germline CDR1 is GTSNPN and CDR2 is SVGIG (reference sequence). With 8 bases removed from V and 2 bases from J, the gap between germline ends came to 10 bases. Full variable domain (missing parts from reference TRBV30 and TRBJ1-3): SQTIHQWPATLVQPVGSPLSLECTVEGTSNPNLYWYRQAAGRGLQLLFYSVGIGQISSEVPQNLSASRPQDRQFILSSKKLLLSDSGFYLCALTGPGNTIYFGEGSWLTVV.

The rearrangement links TRBV18 to TRBJ1-1; D is perhaps TRBD1 (6 bases). The CDR3 is 15 amino acids. V dropped 4 bases and J dropped 0 bases, with 12 bases sitting between them. The germline V gene has CDR1 KGHSH and CDR2 LQKENI. Here the CDR3 DNA reads TGTGCCAGCTCACAAATGGGGGCAGTGAACACTGAAGCTTTCTTT. Translating it yields CASSQMGAVNTEAFF.

This chain connects TRBV6-1 to TRBJ2-3, with TRBD1 matching over 8 bases. Losses at the gene ends were 7 bases for V and 3 bases for J; bases not matched to a gene: 9. Germline V gene sequence: CDR1 MNHNS, CDR2 SASEGT. The CDR3 loop spans 15 amino acids. Here the CDR3 DNA reads TGTGCCAGCACGCTCACAGGGGGGAGAACAGATACGCAGTATTTT. Its translation: CASTLTGGRTDTQYF.

This sequence joins TRBV6-1 and TRBJ2-7, with D perhaps assigned TRBD1 or TRBD2 (5 bases each). CDR1 is MNHNS and CDR2 is SASEGT in the germline V gene. V was clipped by 2 bases and J by 4 bases, with 12 bases between them. This CDR3 has 14 residues. The CDR3 loop reads CASSERGRTYEQYF. The CDR3 DNA follows: TGTGCCAGCAGTGAAAGGGGACGGACTTACGAGCAGTACTTC.

The sample holds a few counts of this clone. V gene TRBV7-9 combines with J gene TRBJ2-7; no definite D call. This CDR3 is built from 15 residues. Germline assignment: CDR1 SEHNR and CDR2 FQNEAQ (reference sequence). Trimming removed 6 bases at V and 6 bases at J, with 21 bases between. Written as DNA, the CDR3 is TGTGCCAGCAGTTCCTCCGGCCCTTGGGCATCCGAGCAGTACTTC. Amino acids: CASSSSGPWASEQYF. Complete variable domain (other parts from reference TRBV7-9 and TRBJ2-7): DTGVSQNPRHKITKRGQNVTFRCDPISEHNRLYWYRQTLGQGPEFLTYFQNEAQLEKSRLLSDRFSAERPKGSFSTLEIQRTEQGDSAMYLCASSSSGPWASEQYFGPGTRLTVT.

This chain connects TRBV5-1 to TRBJ1-3; D is undetermined. The CDR3 consists of 15 residues. The V gene's germline CDR1 is SGHRS and CDR2 YFSETQ. Trimming took off 6 bases at V and 0 bases at J, with 13 bases between the two ends. As DNA, the CDR3 is TGCGCCAGCACCTTTGAAGGGAGCTCTGGAAACACCATATATTTT. It is translated as CASTFEGSSGNTIYF.

The chain recombines TRBV6-1 with TRBJ1-6, with 9 bases aligning to TRBD1. This CDR3 is built from 13 residues. The germline CDR1 and CDR2 sequences are MNHNS and SASEGT. J was trimmed by 7 bases and V by 6 bases; bases with no gene match: 1. The DNA of the CDR3 is TGTGCCAGCAGAGGGACAGGGAATTCACCCCTCCACTTT. Protein product: CASRGTGNSPLHF.